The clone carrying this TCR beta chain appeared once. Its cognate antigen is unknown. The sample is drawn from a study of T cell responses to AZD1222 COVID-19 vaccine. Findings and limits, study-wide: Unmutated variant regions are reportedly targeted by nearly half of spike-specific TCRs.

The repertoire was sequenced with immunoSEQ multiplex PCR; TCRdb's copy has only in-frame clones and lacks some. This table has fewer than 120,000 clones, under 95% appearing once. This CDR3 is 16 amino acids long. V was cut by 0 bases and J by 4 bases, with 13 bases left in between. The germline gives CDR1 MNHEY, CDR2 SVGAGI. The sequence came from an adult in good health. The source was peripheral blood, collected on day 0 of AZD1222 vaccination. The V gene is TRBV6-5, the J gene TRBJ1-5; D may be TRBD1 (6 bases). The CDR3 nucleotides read TGTGCCAGCAGTTACTCGAATCAGGGGAAAAATCAGCCCCAGCATTTT. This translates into CASSYSNQGKNQPQHF.